The 10 T cell receptor beta chains reported below all come from one sample, sequenced in a study of cytomegalovirus exposure and HLA in healthy donors. Primers included in the PCR were 60 Vbeta and 13 Jbeta primers. Data came from immunoSEQ multiplex PCR; TCRdb stores just in-frame clones and leaves some out. The data show roughly 150,000 clones, with around 80% seen just once and approximately 8% held by the top ten. Sequencing was performed on PBMCs. All receptors come from a male donor in good health and CMV-seropositive.

In the case of this clone: Compared with germline, one end of the junction differs, possibly owing to a read error. The V call is TRBV27, the J call TRBJ2-1; 7 bases fit TRBD1. The CDR3 runs to 15 residues. Germline CDR1 reads MNHEY; CDR2 reads SMNVEV (reference sequence). The CDR3 region has the DNA TGTGCCAGCAGTTTGGAAGGGGGCTCCAACAATGAGCAGTTCTTC. It is translated as CASSLEGGSNNEQFF.

This chain connects TRBV4-3 to TRBJ1-3; perhaps TRBD1 as D (5 bases). The V end lost 1 base, the J end lost 0 bases, and 10 bases lay between the germline ends. Germline V gene data show CDR1 as LGHNA and CDR2 as YSLEER. The length of the CDR3 is 16 residues. CDR3 DNA sequence: TGCGCCAGCAGCCAAGCCGACAGCTACTCTGGAAACACCATATATTTT. Amino acid sequence: CASSQADSYSGNTIYF.

The rearrangement links TRBV7-6 to TRBJ2-5, with 8 bases fitting TRBD1. Germline lookup yields CDR1 SGHVS and CDR2 FNYEAQ. This CDR3 is 15 amino acids long. With 5 bases clipped from V and 4 bases from J, the junction kept 9 bases outside the gene matches. This CDR3 reads CASSDPTGGAETQYF. The CDR3 DNA follows: TGTGCCAGCAGCGATCCCACAGGGGGAGCAGAGACCCAGTACTTC. Full variable domain (missing parts from reference TRBV7-6 and TRBJ2-5): GAGVSQSPRYKVTKRGQDVALRCDPISGHVSLYWYRQALGQGPEFLTYFNYEAQQDKSGLPNDRFSAERPEGSISTLTIQRTEQRDSAMYRCASSDPTGGAETQYFGPGTRLLVL.

This rearrangement joins TRBV5-1 to TRBJ2-2; D gene ambiguous. This CDR3 spans 14 amino acids. V lost 4 bases and J lost 4, with 11 bases in between. Germline assignment: CDR1 SGHRS and CDR2 YFSETQ. DNA of the CDR3: TGCGCCAGCAGCCTCCTTTCCGGCACCGGGGAGCTGTTTTTT. It is translated as CASSLLSGTGELFF.

The rearrangement links TRBV25-1 to TRBJ2-2, with D perhaps matching TRBD1 (6 bases). Per germline, CDR1 MGHDK and CDR2 SYGVNS. V shed 5 bases and J shed 4 bases, with 14 bases lying between them. This CDR3 has 15 amino acids. CDR3 sequence (DNA): TGTGCCAGCAGTAGGCGCGACAGGACCACCGGGGAGCTGTTTTTT. It translates to CASSRRDRTTGELFF.

CDR3 region: CASSLGFRSGANVLTF. CDR3 coding DNA: TGTGCCAGCAGCTTAGGGTTTAGATCTGGGGCCAACGTCCTGACTTTC. The chain couples TRBV7-9 to TRBJ2-6; D is ambiguous. This CDR3 is 16 amino acids long. Trimming removed 1 base at V and 1 base at J, with 8 bases between. Germline CDR1 is SEHNR and CDR2 is FQNEAQ (reference sequence).

The chain links TRBV5-1 to TRBJ1-3; perhaps TRBD1 as D (5 bases). The CDR3 contains 14 residues. V was shortened by 6 bases and J by 0 bases, with 10 bases between the two germline ends. Germline CDR1 and CDR2: SGHRS and YFSETQ. The CDR3: CASKQVNSGNTIYF. CDR3 nucleotides: TGCGCCAGCAAACAGGTGAACTCTGGAAACACCATATATTTT.

This chain joins TRBV27 and TRBJ2-1; D call uncertain. The CDR3 loop spans 11 amino acids. CDR1 MNHEY and CDR2 SMNVEV come from the germline V gene (reference sequence). Trimming took off 5 bases at V and 3 bases at J, with 2 bases between the two ends. This CDR3 reads CASSHYNEQFF. CDR3 bases: TGTGCCAGCAGTCACTACAATGAGCAGTTCTTC.

V gene TRBV7-9 combines with J gene TRBJ2-7; the D gene is possibly TRBD2 (5 bases). The V gene lost 4 bases and the J gene lost 5 bases, with 15 bases spanning the gap. This CDR3 is built from 14 residues. In germline, CDR1 is SEHNR, CDR2 FQNEAQ (reference sequence). CDR3 sequence (DNA): TGTGCCAGCAGCTCGAAAGCGGACCCCCACGAGCAGTACTTC. Its protein is CASSSKADPHEQYF.

The chain combines TRBV10-3 with TRBJ1-5; D ambiguous. This CDR3 region has 13 residues. V was cut by 10 bases and J by 1 base, with 11 bases left in between. The V gene's germline CDR1 is ENHRY and CDR2 SYGVKD. The CDR3 sequence is CASTQLSNQPQHF. The DNA for the CDR3 is TGTGCCAGTACACAGTTAAGCAATCAGCCCCAGCATTTT.